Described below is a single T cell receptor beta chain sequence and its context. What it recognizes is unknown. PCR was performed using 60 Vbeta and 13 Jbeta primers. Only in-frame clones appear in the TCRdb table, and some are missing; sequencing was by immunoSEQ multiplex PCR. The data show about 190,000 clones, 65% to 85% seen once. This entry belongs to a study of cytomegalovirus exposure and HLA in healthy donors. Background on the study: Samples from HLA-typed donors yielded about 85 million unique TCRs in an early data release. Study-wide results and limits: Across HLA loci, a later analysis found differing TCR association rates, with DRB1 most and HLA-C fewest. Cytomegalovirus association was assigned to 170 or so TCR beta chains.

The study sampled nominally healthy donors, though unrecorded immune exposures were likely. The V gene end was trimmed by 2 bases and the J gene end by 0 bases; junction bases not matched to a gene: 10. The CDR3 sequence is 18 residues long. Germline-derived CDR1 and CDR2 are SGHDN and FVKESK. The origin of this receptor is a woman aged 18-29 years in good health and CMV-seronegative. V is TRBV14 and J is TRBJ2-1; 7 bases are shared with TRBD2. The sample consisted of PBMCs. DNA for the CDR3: TGTGCCAGCAGCCAATGGCTGGGGCGGGGGAGCTCCTACAATGAGCAGTTCTTC. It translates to CASSQWLGRGSSYNEQFF.